This T cell receptor (beta chain) was captured by sequencing in a study of regulatory T cells in long-lasting Graves disease. Study in general: Those with persistent Graves' disease had received antithyroid drugs for over 5 years with positive TSH receptor antibodies.

Investigators prepared the TCR beta libraries by applying iRepertoire HTBI primers and Arm-PCR of CDR3 regions. Study processing details: Segment identification across samples yielded 62 TRBV and about 14 TRBJ segments. One entry per CDR3 protein, called by TCRdb with MiXCR from the multiplex PCR reads. TCRdb, not the authors, supplied the V and J calls. The sample has roughly 400,000 distinct CDR3 sequences, less than 25% seen once; the top ten hold about 20%. Regarding the study as a whole: Between persistent patients, 2,500 to 3,500 public clonotypes were shared, exceeding the 966 shared between new patients. Favored gene segments in persistent disease were TRBV28, TRBJ1-2 and TRBJ2-5.

Time point indicated: persistent/refractory GD, antithyroid drugs over 5 years with positive TRAb. PBMC-extracted RNA yielded the TCR library. This CDR3 is 13 amino acids long. Per germline, CDR1 SGHTA and CDR2 FQGNSA. V gave up 7 bases and J gave up 6 bases, with 15 bases separating them. This clonotype was counted at least ten times. Antigen unknown. This specimen consisted of peripheral blood mononuclear cells (PBMCs), obtained when the disease was refractory, from a patient treated with antithyroid drugs. The V and J genes are TRBV7-2 and TRBJ1-2; D call uncertain. The sequence came from a female donor with Graves disease. CDR3 in DNA: TGTGCCAGCATGCAAGGGTCCCAAAATGGCTACACCTTC. It is translated as CASMQGSQNGYTF.